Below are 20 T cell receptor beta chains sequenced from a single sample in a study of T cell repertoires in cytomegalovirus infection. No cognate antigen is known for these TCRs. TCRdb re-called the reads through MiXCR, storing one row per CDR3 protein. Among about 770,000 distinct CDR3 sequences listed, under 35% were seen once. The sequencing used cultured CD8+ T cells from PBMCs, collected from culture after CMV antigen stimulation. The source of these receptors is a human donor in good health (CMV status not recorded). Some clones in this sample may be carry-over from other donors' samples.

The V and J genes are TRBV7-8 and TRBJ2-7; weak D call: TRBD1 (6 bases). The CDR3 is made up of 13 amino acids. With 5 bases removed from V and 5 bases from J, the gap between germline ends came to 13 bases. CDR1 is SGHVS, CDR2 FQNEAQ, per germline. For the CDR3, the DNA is TGTGCCAGCAGCGAACAGGGATTCCACGAGCAGTACGTC. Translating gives CASSEQGFHEQYV.

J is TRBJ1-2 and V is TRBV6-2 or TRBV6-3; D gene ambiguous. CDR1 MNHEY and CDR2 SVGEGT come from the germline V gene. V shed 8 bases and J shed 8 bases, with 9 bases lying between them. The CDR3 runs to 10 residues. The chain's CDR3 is CASFHRGYTF. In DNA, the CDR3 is TGTGCCAGCTTCCATAGAGGCTACACCTTC.

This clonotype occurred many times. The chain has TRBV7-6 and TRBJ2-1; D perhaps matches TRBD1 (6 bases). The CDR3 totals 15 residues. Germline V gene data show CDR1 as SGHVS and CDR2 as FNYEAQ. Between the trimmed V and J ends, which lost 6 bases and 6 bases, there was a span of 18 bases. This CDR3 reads CASRLGAASGNEQFF. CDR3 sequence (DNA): TGTGCCAGCAGACTGGGGGCAGCCTCGGGCAATGAGCAGTTCTTC.

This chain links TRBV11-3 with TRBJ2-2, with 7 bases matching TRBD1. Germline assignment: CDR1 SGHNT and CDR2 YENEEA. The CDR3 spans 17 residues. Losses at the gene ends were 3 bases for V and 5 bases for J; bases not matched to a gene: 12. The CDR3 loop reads CASSFETGPARTGELFF. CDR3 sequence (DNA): TGTGCCAGCAGCTTCGAGACAGGGCCGGCGAGGACCGGGGAGCTGTTTTTT.

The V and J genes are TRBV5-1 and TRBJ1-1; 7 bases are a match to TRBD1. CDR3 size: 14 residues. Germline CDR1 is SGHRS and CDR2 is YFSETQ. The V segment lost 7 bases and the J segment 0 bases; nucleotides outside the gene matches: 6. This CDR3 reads CASGEDRLNTEAFF. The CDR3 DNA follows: TGCGCCAGCGGGGAGGACAGGTTGAACACTGAAGCTTTCTTT.

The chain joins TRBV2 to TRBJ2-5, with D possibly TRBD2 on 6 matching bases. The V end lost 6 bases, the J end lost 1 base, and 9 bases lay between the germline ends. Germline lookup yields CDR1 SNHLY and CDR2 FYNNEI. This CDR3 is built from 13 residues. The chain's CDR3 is CASSAGLQETQYF. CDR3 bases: TGTGCCAGCAGCGCGGGACTCCAAGAGACCCAGTACTTC. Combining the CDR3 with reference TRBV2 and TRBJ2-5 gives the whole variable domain EPEVTQTPSHQVTQMGQEVILRCVPISNHLYFYWYRQILGQKVEFLVSFYNNEISEKSEIFDDQFSVERPDGSNFTLKIRSTKLEDSAMYFCASSAGLQETQYFGPGTRLLVL.

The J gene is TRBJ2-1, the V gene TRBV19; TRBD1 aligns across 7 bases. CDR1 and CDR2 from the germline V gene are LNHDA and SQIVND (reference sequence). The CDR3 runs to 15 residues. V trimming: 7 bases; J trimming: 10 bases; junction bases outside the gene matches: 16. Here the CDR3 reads CASKDRELSRGEQFF. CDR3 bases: TGTGCCAGTAAAGACAGGGAGTTATCCCGTGGAGAGCAGTTCTTC.

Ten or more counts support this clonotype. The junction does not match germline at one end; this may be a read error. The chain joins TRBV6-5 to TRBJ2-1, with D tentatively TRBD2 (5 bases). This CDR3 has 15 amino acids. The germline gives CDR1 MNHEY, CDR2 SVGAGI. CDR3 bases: TGTGCTAGCAGCTACGGGGTTAGCTCCTACAATGAGCAGTTCTTC. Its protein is CASSYGVSSYNEQFF.

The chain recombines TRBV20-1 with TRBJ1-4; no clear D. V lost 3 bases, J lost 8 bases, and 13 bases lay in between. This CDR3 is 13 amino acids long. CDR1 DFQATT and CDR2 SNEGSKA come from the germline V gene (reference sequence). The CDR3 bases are TGCAGTGCTAGCGGATTTTGGAACGAAAAACTGTTTTTT. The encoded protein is CSASGFWNEKLFF.

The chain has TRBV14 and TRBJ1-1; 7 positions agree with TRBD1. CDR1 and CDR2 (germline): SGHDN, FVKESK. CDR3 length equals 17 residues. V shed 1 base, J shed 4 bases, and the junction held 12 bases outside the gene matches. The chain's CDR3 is CASSQALIGGSSTEAFF. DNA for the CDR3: TGTGCCAGCAGCCAAGCTTTGATAGGGGGCTCGTCCACTGAAGCTTTCTTT. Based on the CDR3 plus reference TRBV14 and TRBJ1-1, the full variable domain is EAGVTQFPSHSVIEKGQTVTLRCDPISGHDNLYWYRRVMGKEIKFLLHFVKESKQDESGMPNNRFLAERTGGTYSTLKVQPAELEDSGVYFCASSQALIGGSSTEAFFGQGTRLTVV.

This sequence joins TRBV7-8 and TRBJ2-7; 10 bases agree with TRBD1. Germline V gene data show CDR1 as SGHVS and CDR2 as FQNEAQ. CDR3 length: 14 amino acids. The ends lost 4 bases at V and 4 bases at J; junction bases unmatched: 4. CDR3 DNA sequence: TGTGCCAGCAGCTATCGACAGGGGGCTTACGAGCAGTACTTC. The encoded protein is CASSYRQGAYEQYF.

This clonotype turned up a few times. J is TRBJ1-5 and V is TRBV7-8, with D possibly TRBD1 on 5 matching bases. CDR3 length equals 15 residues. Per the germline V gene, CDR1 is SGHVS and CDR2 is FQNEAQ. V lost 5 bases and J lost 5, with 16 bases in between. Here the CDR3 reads CASSLGGTRYQPQHF. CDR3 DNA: TGTGCCAGCAGCCTCGGGGGGACCAGGTATCAGCCCCAGCATTTT.

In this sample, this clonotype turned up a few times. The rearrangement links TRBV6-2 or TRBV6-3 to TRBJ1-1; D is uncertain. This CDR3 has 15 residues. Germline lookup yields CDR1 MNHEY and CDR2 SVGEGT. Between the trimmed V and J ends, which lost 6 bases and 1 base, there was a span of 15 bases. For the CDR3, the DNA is TGTGCCAGCAGGCGCAATGGGCTGGCGAACACTGAAGCTTTCTTT. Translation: CASRRNGLANTEAFF.

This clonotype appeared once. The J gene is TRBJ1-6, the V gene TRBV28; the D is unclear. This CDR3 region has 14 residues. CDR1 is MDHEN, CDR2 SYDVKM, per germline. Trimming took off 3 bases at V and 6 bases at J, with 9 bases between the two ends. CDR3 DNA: TGTGCCAGCAGTTTGAGGGTTACTAATTCACCCCTCCACTTT. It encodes CASSLRVTNSPLHF.

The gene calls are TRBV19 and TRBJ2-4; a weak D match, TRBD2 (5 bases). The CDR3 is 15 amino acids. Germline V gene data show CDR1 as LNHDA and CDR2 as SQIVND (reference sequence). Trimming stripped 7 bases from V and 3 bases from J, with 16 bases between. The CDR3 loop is CASTKEFGVKNIQYF. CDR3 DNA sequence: TGTGCCAGTACCAAAGAGTTCGGGGTCAAAAACATTCAGTACTTC.

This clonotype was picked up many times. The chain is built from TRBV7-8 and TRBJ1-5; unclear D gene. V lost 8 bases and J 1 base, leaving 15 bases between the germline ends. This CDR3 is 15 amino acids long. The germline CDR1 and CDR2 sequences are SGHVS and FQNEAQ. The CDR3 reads CASGIAGRSNQPQHF. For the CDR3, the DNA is TGTGCCAGCGGTATTGCAGGTCGGAGCAATCAGCCCCAGCATTTT.

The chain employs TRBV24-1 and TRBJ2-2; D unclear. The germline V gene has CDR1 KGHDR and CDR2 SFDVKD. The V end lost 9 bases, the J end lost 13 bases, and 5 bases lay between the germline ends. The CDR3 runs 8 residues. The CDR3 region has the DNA TGTGCCACCGCCGGGCTGTTTTTT. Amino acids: CATAGLFF.

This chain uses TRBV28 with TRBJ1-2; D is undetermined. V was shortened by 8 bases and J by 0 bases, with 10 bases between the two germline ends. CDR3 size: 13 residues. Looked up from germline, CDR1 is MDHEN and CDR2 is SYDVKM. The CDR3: CASANLANYGYTF. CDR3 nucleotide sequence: TGTGCCAGCGCTAACCTGGCTAACTATGGCTACACCTTC.

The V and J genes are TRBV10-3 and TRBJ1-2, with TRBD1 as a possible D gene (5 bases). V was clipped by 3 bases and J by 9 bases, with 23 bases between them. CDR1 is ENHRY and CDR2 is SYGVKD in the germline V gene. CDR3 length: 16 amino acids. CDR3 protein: CAISDPGTAGPGSYTF. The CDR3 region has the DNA TGTGCCATCAGTGATCCTGGGACTGCCGGACCAGGGAGCTACACCTTC.

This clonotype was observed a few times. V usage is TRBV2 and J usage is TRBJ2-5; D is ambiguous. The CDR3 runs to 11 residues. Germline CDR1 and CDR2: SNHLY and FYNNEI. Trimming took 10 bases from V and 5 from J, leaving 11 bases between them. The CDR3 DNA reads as TGTGCCACCCCCATAAGGGAGACCCAGTACTTC. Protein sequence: CATPIRETQYF.